This entry lists 31 T cell receptor beta chains sequenced from one sample in a study of cytotoxic CD8 clonotypes in ibrutinib-treated CLL. Produced via immunoSEQ multiplex PCR; TCRdb's table is partial and in-frame only. Counted here are under 35,000 clones, more than 60% occurring once; the ten biggest clones make up about 54%. The material was PBMCs, obtained after 24 months of ibrutinib treatment. All receptors come from a human donor with chronic lymphocytic leukemia.

The chain couples TRBV5-6 to TRBJ2-3; tentatively, D is TRBD1 (5 bases). The CDR3 length is 14 residues. The V end lost 0 bases, the J end lost 4 bases, and 9 bases lay between the germline ends. CDR1 and CDR2 (germline): SGHDT, YYEEEE. The CDR3 bases are TGTGCCAGCAGCTTGGCAGGGTACGCAGATACGCAGTATTTT. Translation gives CASSLAGYADTQYF.

The sample holds a few counts of this clone. This CDR3 is CASSEVQGANNSPLHF. DNA for the CDR3: TGTGCCAGCAGTGAAGTCCAGGGGGCTAATAATTCACCCCTCCACTTT. The rearrangement uses TRBV6-1 and TRBJ1-6, with TRBD1 matching over 8 bases. V lost 1 base to trimming and J lost 5 bases; unmatched junction nucleotides: 4. The length of the CDR3 is 16 residues. The germline V gene has CDR1 MNHNS and CDR2 SASEGT.

The J gene is TRBJ1-2, the V gene TRBV2; the D is unclear. Germline V gives CDR1 SNHLY, CDR2 FYNNEI. CDR3 length: 13 residues. Trimming removed 4 bases from V and 2 bases from J, with 8 bases in between. In DNA form, the CDR3 reads TGTGCCAGCAGTGCACGGTTCAACTATGGCTACACCTTC. Encoded protein: CASSARFNYGYTF.

This clone was seen more than once but under ten times. The chain uses TRBV5-1 and TRBJ1-4; D ambiguous. V gave up 1 base and J gave up 7 bases, with 5 bases separating them. This CDR3 comprises 12 residues. Per the germline V gene, CDR1 is SGHRS and CDR2 is YFSETQ. CDR3 nucleotide sequence: TGCGCCAGCAGCTTGTATTTTGAAAAACTGTTTTTT. Translating gives CASSLYFEKLFF.

This clone was observed a handful of times. The rearrangement uses TRBV5-4 and TRBJ1-5; maybe TRBD1 (5 bases). This CDR3 comprises 13 residues. Deletions cut 4 bases from V and 3 bases from J, with 8 bases between. Germline CDR1 reads SGHNT; CDR2 reads YYREEE (reference sequence). The DNA for the CDR3 is TGTGCCAGCAGCCGGGACTCCAATCAGCCCCAGCATTTT. Its protein product is CASSRDSNQPQHF.

This clone was seen only once. The V and J genes are TRBV18 and TRBJ2-6; D is uncertain. CDR3 length: 18 amino acids. Germline assignment: CDR1 KGHSH and CDR2 LQKENI. Trimming took off 3 bases at V and 0 bases at J, with 15 bases between the two ends. CDR3: CASSPGNVRTSGANVLTF. The CDR3 DNA is TGTGCCAGCTCACCCGGTAATGTGCGGACCTCTGGGGCCAACGTCCTGACTTTC.

V usage is TRBV7-8 and J usage is TRBJ2-7; 12 bases are shared with TRBD1. After removal of 5 bases from V and 6 bases from J, the junction contained 8 bases not matched to a gene. The length of the CDR3 is 15 residues. Germline V CDR1 and CDR2: SGHVS, FQNEAQ. CDR3 in amino acids: CASSPGQGAGGEQYF. DNA of the CDR3: TGTGCCAGCAGCCCGGGACAGGGGGCGGGAGGCGAGCAGTACTTC.

The chain couples TRBV6-1 to TRBJ2-7; D is undetermined. The V and J ends lost 7 bases and 3 bases respectively, with 13 bases between them. Germline V lookup: CDR1 MNHNS, CDR2 SASEGT. The CDR3 has 13 residues. CDR3 loop: CASNWAVGYEQYF. The CDR3 nucleotides read TGTGCCAGCAATTGGGCCGTGGGCTACGAGCAGTACTTC.

The V gene is TRBV18, the J gene TRBJ2-5; 7 nucleotides line up with TRBD2. V was pared by 0 bases and J by 6 bases, with 10 bases of the junction left unmatched. Germline V gene lookup returns CDR1 KGHSH and CDR2 LQKENI. This CDR3 has 16 residues. Here the CDR3 reads CASSPPVASGGKTQYF. CDR3 nucleotide sequence: TGTGCCAGCTCACCACCTGTAGCTAGCGGCGGAAAGACCCAGTACTTC.

The gene calls are TRBV21-1 and TRBJ1-2; TRBD1, the table's D call, was not compared with the DNA. TRBV21-1 is deemed a pseudogene. This CDR3 is 15 amino acids long. CDR3 coding DNA: TGTGCCAGCATCACAGGGAGTTCTCCAAACTATGGCTACACCTTC. Protein sequence: CASITGSSPNYGYTF.

The CDR3 protein is CASSEGQEGETQYF. The CDR3 region has the DNA TGCGCCAGCAGTGAGGGACAGGAGGGAGAGACCCAGTACTTC. The chain uses TRBV10-2 and TRBJ2-5; maybe TRBD1 (7 bases). The germline gives CDR1 WSHSY, CDR2 SAAADI. There are 14 residues in the CDR3. With 2 bases removed from V and 4 bases from J, the gap between germline ends came to 11 bases.

The V call is TRBV20-1, the J call TRBJ2-5; TRBD1 agrees at 7 bases. The junction had 5 bases not matched to a gene; V was cut back by 8 bases and J by 5 bases. Per germline, CDR1 DFQATT and CDR2 SNEGSKA (reference sequence). CDR3 length: 11 residues. The CDR3 sequence: CSKSRGETQYF. In nucleotides, the CDR3 is TGCAGTAAATCCAGGGGGGAGACCCAGTACTTC.

This chain uses TRBV4-1 with TRBJ2-7, with 8 bases matching TRBD1. The CDR3 extends over 18 amino acids. J gave up 4 bases and V 0 bases, and 14 bases lay outside the gene matches. Germline V lookup: CDR1 MGHRA, CDR2 YSYEKL. CDR3 loop: CASSQDDPDRGGGYEQYF. In DNA, the CDR3 is TGCGCCAGCAGCCAAGACGATCCCGACAGGGGCGGAGGGTACGAGCAGTACTTC.

This clone appeared many times. The V call is TRBV2, the J call TRBJ2-1; D unclear. Germline-derived CDR1 and CDR2 are SNHLY and FYNNEI. The length of the CDR3 is 15 residues. Deletions cut 2 bases from V and 2 bases from J, with 10 bases between. CDR3 protein: CASSELELPYNEQFF. DNA of the CDR3: TGTGCCAGCAGTGAATTAGAGCTGCCCTACAATGAGCAGTTCTTC.

The chain links TRBV10-3 to TRBJ2-2; weak D call: TRBD1 (6 bases). CDR1 and CDR2 from the germline V gene are ENHRY and SYGVKD. Deletions cut 3 bases from V and 0 bases from J, with 8 bases between. This CDR3 has 15 residues. The CDR3 spells CAISDEGANTGELFF. For the CDR3, the DNA is TGTGCCATCAGTGATGAGGGGGCGAACACCGGGGAGCTGTTTTTT.

The chain combines TRBV6-5 with TRBJ2-3, with 10 bases that match TRBD2. CDR3 size: 15 residues. Germline CDR1 MNHEY, CDR2 SVGAGI. V shed 7 bases, J shed 4 bases, and the junction held 8 bases outside the gene matches. CDR3 loop: CASTSAGGPPDTQYF. CDR3 sequence (DNA): TGTGCCAGCACCTCAGCGGGGGGGCCGCCAGATACGCAGTATTTT.

The chain is built from TRBV4-1 and TRBJ1-1; D unclear. Germline lookup yields CDR1 MGHRA and CDR2 YSYEKL. Trimming stripped 1 base from V and 5 bases from J, with 17 bases between. The CDR3 spans 16 residues. The DNA for the CDR3 is TGCGCCAGCAGCCAAGTTTATGGGAGTTTGGGGACTGAAGCTTTCTTT. Translating gives CASSQVYGSLGTEAFF.

This clone was detected a few times. V is TRBV5-1 and J is TRBJ2-7, with a weak D call TRBD2 (6 bases). CDR3 size: 14 residues. V was pared by 6 bases and J by 0 bases, with 13 bases between. Germline V gene lookup returns CDR1 SGHRS and CDR2 YFSETQ. CDR3 DNA: TGCGCCAGCACCTATAGTAGCGGCTCCTACGAGCAGTACTTC. This gives the protein CASTYSSGSYEQYF. The whole variable domain, filled in from reference TRBV5-1 and TRBJ2-7, reads KAGVTQTPRYLIKTRGQQVTLSCSPISGHRSVSWYQQTPGQGLQFLFEYFSETQRNKGNFPGRFSGRQFSNSRSEMNVSTLELGDSALYLCASTYSSGSYEQYFGPGTRLTVT.

The chain uses TRBV11-2 and TRBJ2-1; the D gene is possibly TRBD2 (5 bases). Germline V CDR1 and CDR2: SGHAT, FQNNGV. Trimming removed 3 bases from V and 6 bases from J, with 18 bases in between. This CDR3 is built from 16 residues. Here the CDR3 DNA reads TGTGCCAGCAGCTTTCTTCGGGATCCTCCTGCCAATGAGCAGTTCTTC. This translates into CASSFLRDPPANEQFF.

This clone was recorded at least ten times. V usage is TRBV6-4 and J usage is TRBJ1-1, with 8 nucleotides matching TRBD1. Trimming cost V 6 bases and J 5 bases; bases outside gene matches: 5. The CDR3 loop spans 13 amino acids. The germline CDR1 and CDR2 sequences are MRHNA and SNTAGT. In DNA, the CDR3 is TGTGCCAGCAGAATGCAGGGGGCTACTGAAGCTTTCTTT. This codes for CASRMQGATEAFF.

The chain couples TRBV18 to TRBJ1-2; 9 bases are a match to TRBD1. This CDR3 comprises 14 residues. J gave up 7 bases and V 3 bases, and 6 bases lay outside the gene matches. In germline, CDR1 is KGHSH, CDR2 LQKENI. CDR3 loop: CASSPRTGESGYTF. The CDR3, as DNA: TGTGCCAGCTCACCTCGGACAGGGGAAAGTGGCTACACCTTC.

CDR3 amino acids: CASIPGGIMNTEAFF. CDR3 nucleotides: TGTGCCAGTATCCCCGGGGGCATTATGAACACTGAAGCTTTCTTT. The chain is built from TRBV19 and TRBJ1-1; maybe TRBD1 (6 bases). The CDR3 covers 15 residues. V lost 7 bases and J lost 0, with 15 bases in between. Germline CDR1 is LNHDA and CDR2 is SQIVND (reference sequence).

This clone came up a few times. The gene calls are TRBV19 and TRBJ2-7, with D possibly being TRBD1 or TRBD2 (5 bases each). V dropped 5 bases and J dropped 0 bases, with 11 bases sitting between them. The CDR3 has 14 residues. Germline CDR1 and CDR2: LNHDA and SQIVND (reference sequence). CDR3 loop: CASSSRDRSYEQYF. Written as DNA, the CDR3 is TGTGCCAGTAGTTCCCGGGACCGCTCCTACGAGCAGTACTTC.

The J gene is TRBJ2-5, the V gene TRBV28, with 13 nucleotides matching TRBD2. V lost 4 bases to trimming and J lost 2 bases; unmatched junction nucleotides: 4. Per germline, CDR1 MDHEN and CDR2 SYDVKM. The CDR3 consists of 16 residues. The CDR3 is CASSSWTSGRQETQYF. CDR3 coding DNA: TGTGCCAGCAGTTCCTGGACTAGCGGGAGACAAGAGACCCAGTACTTC.

The chain's CDR3 is CASSQEGGAGDQPQHF. DNA for the CDR3: TGCGCCAGCAGCCAGGAAGGGGGGGCAGGGGATCAGCCCCAGCATTTT. The gene calls are TRBV4-1 and TRBJ1-5; TRBD1 is a possible D gene (6 bases). The CDR3 contains 16 residues. The germline V gene has CDR1 MGHRA and CDR2 YSYEKL. V was pared by 3 bases and J by 5 bases, with 17 bases between.

The genes are TRBV11-2 and TRBJ1-3; D uncertain. The CDR3 loop spans 18 amino acids. CDR1 and CDR2 (germline): SGHAT, FQNNGV. V was cut by 1 base and J by 2 bases, with 18 bases left in between. The CDR3 reads CASSLGVGGFRPGNTIYF. Here the CDR3 DNA reads TGTGCCAGCAGCTTAGGGGTCGGTGGGTTTCGGCCTGGAAACACCATATATTTT.

CDR3 sequence: CASRLDKTRPQHF. CDR3 sequence (DNA): TGTGCCAGCAGACTCGACAAAACGCGGCCCCAGCATTTT. J is TRBJ1-5 and V is TRBV28; no clear D. This CDR3 comprises 13 residues. V lost 6 bases and J lost 9, with 15 bases in between. The germline CDR1 and CDR2 sequences are MDHEN and SYDVKM. The variable domain in full, with the rest retrieved from reference TRBV28 and TRBJ1-5, is DVKVTQSSRYLVKRTGEKVFLECVQDMDHENMFWYRQDPGLGLRLIYFSYDVKMKEKGDIPEGYSVSREKKERFSLILESASTNQTSMYLCASRLDKTRPQHFGDGTRLSIL.

V and J are TRBV5-1 and TRBJ2-7; the D gene could be TRBD1 or TRBD2 (5 bases each). CDR1 and CDR2 from the germline V gene are SGHRS and YFSETQ. This CDR3 contains 14 residues. V lost 0 bases and J 4 bases, leaving 11 bases between the germline ends. As DNA, the CDR3 is TGCGCCAGCAGCTTGGGTCTGGGGACGTACGAGCAGTACTTC. Amino acids: CASSLGLGTYEQYF.

This clone came up a few times. The DNA for the CDR3 is TGTGCCAGCGAGGGCAAGCGGGGCTACGAGCAGTACTTC. Protein: CASEGKRGYEQYF. The V and J genes are TRBV28 and TRBJ2-7, with 7 nucleotides matching TRBD2. The V segment lost 8 bases and the J segment 3 bases; nucleotides outside the gene matches: 7. The CDR3 is 13 amino acids. From germline, CDR1 is MDHEN and CDR2 SYDVKM.

This clone was counted a few times. V is TRBV10-2 and J is TRBJ1-2; no firm D call. The germline CDR1 and CDR2 sequences are WSHSY and SAAADI. Deletions cut 2 bases from V and 7 bases from J, with 8 bases between. The CDR3 is 12 residues long. CDR3 sequence reads: CASSEEVGGYTF. CDR3 nucleotide sequence: TGCGCCAGCAGTGAGGAGGTTGGTGGCTACACCTTC.

The genes are TRBV2 and TRBJ2-1; perhaps TRBD2 as D (6 bases). Germline CDR1 is SNHLY and CDR2 is FYNNEI. The CDR3 spans 15 residues. Trimming left V 7 bases short and J 9 bases short, with 22 bases between. The CDR3 DNA reads as TGTGCCAGCACCGAATCCAGGTTGGGGGGAAGTGAGCAGTTCTTC. It specifies CASTESRLGGSEQFF.